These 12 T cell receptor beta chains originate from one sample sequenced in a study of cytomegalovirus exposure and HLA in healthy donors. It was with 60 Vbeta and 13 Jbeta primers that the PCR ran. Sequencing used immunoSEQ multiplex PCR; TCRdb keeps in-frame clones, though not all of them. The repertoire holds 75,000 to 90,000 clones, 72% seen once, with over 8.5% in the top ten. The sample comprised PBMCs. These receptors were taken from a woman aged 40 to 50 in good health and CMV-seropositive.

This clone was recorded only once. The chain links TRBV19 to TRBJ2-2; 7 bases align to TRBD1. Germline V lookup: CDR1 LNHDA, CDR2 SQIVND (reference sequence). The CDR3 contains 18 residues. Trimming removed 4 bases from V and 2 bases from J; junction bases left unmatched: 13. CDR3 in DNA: TGTGCCAGTAGTAACCGACAGGGCCTAGTCAGCAACACCGGGGAGCTGTTTTTT. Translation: CASSNRQGLVSNTGELFF.

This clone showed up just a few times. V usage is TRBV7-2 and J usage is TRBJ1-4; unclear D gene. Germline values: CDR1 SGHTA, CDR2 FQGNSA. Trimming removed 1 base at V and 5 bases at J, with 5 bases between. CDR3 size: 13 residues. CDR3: CASSLVHNEKLFF. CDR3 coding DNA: TGTGCCAGCAGCTTAGTACACAATGAAAAACTGTTTTTT.

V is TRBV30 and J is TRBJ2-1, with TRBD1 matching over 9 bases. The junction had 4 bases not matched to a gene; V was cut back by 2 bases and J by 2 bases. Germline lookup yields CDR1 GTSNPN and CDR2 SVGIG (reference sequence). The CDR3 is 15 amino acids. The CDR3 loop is CAWSRTGVTYNEQFF. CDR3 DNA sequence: TGTGCCTGGAGTAGGACAGGGGTTACCTACAATGAGCAGTTCTTC.

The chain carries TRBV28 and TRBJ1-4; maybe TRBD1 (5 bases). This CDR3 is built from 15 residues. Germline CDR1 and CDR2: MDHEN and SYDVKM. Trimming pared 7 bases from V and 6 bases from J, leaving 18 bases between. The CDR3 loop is CASNQWGAAHEKLFF. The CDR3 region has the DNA TGTGCCAGCAACCAATGGGGCGCAGCCCATGAAAAACTGTTTTTT.

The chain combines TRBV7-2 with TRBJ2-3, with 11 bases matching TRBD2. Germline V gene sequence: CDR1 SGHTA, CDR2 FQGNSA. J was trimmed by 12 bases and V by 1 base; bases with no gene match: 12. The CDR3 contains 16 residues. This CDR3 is CASSLEAMLAGGRQYF. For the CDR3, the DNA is TGTGCCAGCAGCTTAGAAGCCATGCTAGCGGGGGGACGTCAGTATTTT.

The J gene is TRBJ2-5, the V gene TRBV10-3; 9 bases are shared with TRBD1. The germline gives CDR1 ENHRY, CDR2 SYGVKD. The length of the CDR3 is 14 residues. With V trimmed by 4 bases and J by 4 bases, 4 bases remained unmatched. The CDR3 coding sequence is TGTGCCATCAGTGCCCTACAGGGGGCAGAGACCCAGTACTTC. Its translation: CAISALQGAETQYF.

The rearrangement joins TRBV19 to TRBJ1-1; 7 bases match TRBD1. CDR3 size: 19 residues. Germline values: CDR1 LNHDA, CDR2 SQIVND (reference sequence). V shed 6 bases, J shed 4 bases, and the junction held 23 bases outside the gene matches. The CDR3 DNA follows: TGTGCCAGTAGCATCCCCGCCGGAAGGAGAAAGGGGGCAAGCACTGAAGCTTTCTTT. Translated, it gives CASSIPAGRRKGASTEAFF.

Here the CDR3 DNA reads TGTGCCAGCAGCTCGGGGGGGCCAGGATGGACCCAGTACTTC. It is translated as CASSSGGPGWTQYF. The V gene is TRBV11-2, the J gene TRBJ2-5, with 8 bases lining up with TRBD2. The germline gives CDR1 SGHAT, CDR2 FQNNGV. V lost 4 bases, J lost 7 bases, and 8 bases stayed unmatched. The CDR3 covers 14 residues.

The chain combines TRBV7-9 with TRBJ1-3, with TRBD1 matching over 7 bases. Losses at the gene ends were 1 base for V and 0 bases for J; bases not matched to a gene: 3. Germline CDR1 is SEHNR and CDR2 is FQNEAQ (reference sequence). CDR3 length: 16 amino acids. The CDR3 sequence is CASSLVGQHSGNTIYF. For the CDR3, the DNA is TGTGCCAGCAGCTTAGTGGGACAGCACTCTGGAAACACCATATATTTT.

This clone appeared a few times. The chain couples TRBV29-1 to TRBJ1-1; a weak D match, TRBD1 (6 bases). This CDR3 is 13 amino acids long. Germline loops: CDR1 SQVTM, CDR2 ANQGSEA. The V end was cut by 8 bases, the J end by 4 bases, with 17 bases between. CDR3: CSSQGSPRTEAFF. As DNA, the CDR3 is TGCAGCTCCCAGGGGTCTCCGCGCACTGAAGCTTTCTTT.

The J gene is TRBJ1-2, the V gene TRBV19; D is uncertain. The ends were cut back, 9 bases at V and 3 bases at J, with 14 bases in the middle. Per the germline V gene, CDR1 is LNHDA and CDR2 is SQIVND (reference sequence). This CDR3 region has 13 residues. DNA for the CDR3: TGTGCCAGCCGCCGAACCGGGGACTATGGCTACACCTTC. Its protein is CASRRTGDYGYTF.

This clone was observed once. The CDR3 coding sequence is TGTGCCAGCAGCTTAGGGGGGACAGCGGGCCAAAAACTGTTTTTT. This sequence encodes CASSLGGTAGQKLFF. The V gene is TRBV7-2, the J gene TRBJ1-4; 7 bases agree with TRBD1. Germline V gene data show CDR1 as SGHTA and CDR2 as FQGNSA. This CDR3 region has 15 residues. After removal of 1 base from V and 9 bases from J, the junction contained 8 bases not matched to a gene.